A selection of T cell receptor beta chains follows, all from one sample in a study of blood T cells in healthy people across ages. From the 5' RACE reads, TCRdb called clonotypes with MiXCR, one entry per CDR3 protein. The sample has around 900,000 distinct CDR3 sequences, roughly 50% seen once. The sample comprised blood. The receptors here all came from a woman aged 60-70 years in good health. The CDR3 runs from the conserved cysteine through the conserved F or W. D genes are given only for firm matches. A row's size may be missing; if present it is once, few, many or a size class.

.	.	TRBJ2-7	14	TRBV28	CASSRTLTGFEQYF	TGTGCCAGCAGTCGAACACTTACAGGATTCGAGCAGTACTTC
few	.	TRBJ2-7	13	TRBV20-1	CSALRRRTYEQYF	TGCAGTGCCTTGCGCAGGAGGACCTACGAGCAGTACTTC
.	.	TRBJ2-5	15	TRBV3-1	CASSHWGGTQETQYF	TGTGCCAGCAGCCATTGGGGCGGAACTCAAGAGACCCAGTACTTC
few	TRBD1	TRBJ2-7	15	TRBV4-3	CASSQDNRGFDEQYF	TGCGCCAGCAGCCAAGATAACAGGGGATTCGACGAGCAGTACTTC
.	.	TRBJ2-5	15	TRBV12-3/TRBV12-4	CASSSPGAFQETQYF	TGTGCCAGCAGTTCCCCTGGAGCGTTCCAAGAGACCCAGTACTTC
.	.	TRBJ2-5	16	TRBV3-1	CASSKRSDYPQETQYF	TGTGCCAGCAGCAAAAGGAGCGATTACCCCCAAGAGACCCAGTACTTC
.	.	TRBJ2-4	15	TRBV6-2/TRBV6-3	CASNSRERRRDIQYF	TGTGCCAGCAACTCACGGGAGAGGCGGAGAGACATTCAGTACTTC
.	.	TRBJ2-1	14	TRBV27	CASSPGHRDNEQFF	TGTGCCAGCAGTCCCGGACACCGGGACAATGAGCAGTTCTTC
few	.	TRBJ2-7	15	TRBV5-5	CASSLVGLPRGEQYF	TGTGCCAGCAGCTTGGTTGGACTACCTCGGGGAGAGCAGTACTTC
few	TRBD1	TRBJ1-2	14	TRBV11-2	CASSFQGQGSGYTF	TGTGCCAGCAGCTTCCAGGGACAGGGTTCCGGCTACACCTTC
few	TRBD2	TRBJ2-1	13	TRBV6-5	CASTKDGGNEQFF	TGTGCCAGCACCAAAGACGGGGGGAATGAGCAGTTCTTC
once	TRBD1	TRBJ1-5	14	TRBV20-1	CSASTGGSNQPQHF	TGCAGTGCTTCAACAGGGGGCAGCAATCAGCCCCAGCATTTT
.	.	TRBJ2-5	14	TRBV6-1	CASRATRGSETQYF	TGTGCCAGCAGAGCTACCCGGGGTTCCGAGACCCAGTACTTC
.	TRBD2	TRBJ2-5	14	TRBV20-1	CSVSLLAGRETQYF	TGCAGTGTTAGTCTCCTAGCGGGGAGAGAGACCCAGTACTTC
.	TRBD2	TRBJ2-7	14	TRBV20-1	CSARRSGTIYEQYF	TGCAGTGCTAGGCGTAGCGGGACAATATACGAGCAGTACTTC
.	TRBD1	TRBJ1-4	12	TRBV24-1	CARTQGNEKLFF	TGTGCCAGAACACAGGGGAATGAAAAACTGTTTTTT
.	TRBD2	TRBJ2-7	16	TRBV29-1	CSVGGGPAGGTYEQYF	TGCAGCGTTGGAGGGGGCCCAGCGGGAGGGACCTACGAGCAGTACTTC
.	.	TRBJ2-7	13	TRBV3-1	CASSQVPLAEQYF	TGTGCCAGCAGCCAAGTCCCTCTAGCGGAGCAGTACTTC
.	.	TRBJ1-6	14	TRBV20-1	CSARVGAGDSPLHF	TGCAGTGCTAGAGTAGGGGCAGGGGATTCACCCCTCCACTTT
few	TRBD2	TRBJ2-3	14	TRBV20-1	CSAKAGPSTDTQYF	TGCAGTGCTAAAGCGGGGCCTAGCACAGATACGCAGTATTTT
few	TRBD2	TRBJ2-7	14	TRBV20-1	CSAIAGEVLDEQYF	TGCAGTGCCATAGCGGGAGAGGTTTTGGACGAGCAGTACTTC
few	TRBD2	TRBJ2-1	15	TRBV5-1	CASSFGTRLYNEQFF	TGCGCCAGCAGCTTTGGGACTAGATTATACAATGAGCAGTTCTTC
many	.	TRBJ2-1	12	TRBV24-1	CATSDPTRGQFF	TGTGCCACCAGTGACCCCACTCGGGGGCAGTTCTTC
.	.	TRBJ1-2	16	TRBV20-1	CSARLGTPEGYYGYTF	TGCAGTGCTAGGTTGGGGACACCCGAGGGGTACTATGGCTACACCTTC
.	TRBD2	TRBJ2-7	16	TRBV7-2	CASSLGRAGDPYEQYF	TGTGCCAGCAGCTTAGGCCGAGCGGGAGACCCCTACGAGCAGTACTTC
few	TRBD2	TRBJ2-5	19	TRBV7-6	CASSLGRFAGGPMQETQYF	TGTGCCAGCAGCTTAGGCAGGTTTGCGGGAGGCCCAATGCAAGAGACCCAGTACTTC
few	TRBD1	TRBJ2-3	14	TRBV29-1	CSVNRGFGTDTQYF	TGCAGCGTGAACAGGGGATTCGGCACAGATACGCAGTATTTT
few	.	TRBJ2-3	13	TRBV12-5	CASTGLVADTQYF	TGTGCTAGTACAGGATTAGTGGCAGATACGCAGTATTTT